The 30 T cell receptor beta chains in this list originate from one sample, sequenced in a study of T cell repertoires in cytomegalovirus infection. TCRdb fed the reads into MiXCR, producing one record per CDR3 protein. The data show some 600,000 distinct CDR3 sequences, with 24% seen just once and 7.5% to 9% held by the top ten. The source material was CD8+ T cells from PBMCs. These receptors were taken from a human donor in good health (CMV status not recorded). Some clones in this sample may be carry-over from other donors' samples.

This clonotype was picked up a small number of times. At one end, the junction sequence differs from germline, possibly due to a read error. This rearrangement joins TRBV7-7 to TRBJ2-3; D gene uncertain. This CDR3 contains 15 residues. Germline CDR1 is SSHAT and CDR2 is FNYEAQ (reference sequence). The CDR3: CASSLALEYTDTQYF. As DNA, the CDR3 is TGTGCTAGCAGCTTAGCTTTGGAGTATACAGATACGCAGTATTTT.

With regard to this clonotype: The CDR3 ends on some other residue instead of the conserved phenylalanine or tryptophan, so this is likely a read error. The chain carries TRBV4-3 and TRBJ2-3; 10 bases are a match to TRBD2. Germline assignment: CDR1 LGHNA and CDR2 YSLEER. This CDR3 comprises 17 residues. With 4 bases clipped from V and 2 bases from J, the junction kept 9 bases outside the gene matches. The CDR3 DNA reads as TGCGCCAGCAGCCTAAACCCACTAGCGGGGTTCACAGATACGCAGTATTAT. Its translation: CASSLNPLAGFTDTQYY.

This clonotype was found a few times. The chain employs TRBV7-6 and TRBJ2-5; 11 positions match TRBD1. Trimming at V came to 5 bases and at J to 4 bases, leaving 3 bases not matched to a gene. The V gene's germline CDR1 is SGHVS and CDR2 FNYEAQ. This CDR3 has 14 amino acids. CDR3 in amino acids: CASSRGTGGETQYF. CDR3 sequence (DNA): TGTGCCAGCAGCCGCGGGACAGGGGGAGAGACCCAGTACTTC.

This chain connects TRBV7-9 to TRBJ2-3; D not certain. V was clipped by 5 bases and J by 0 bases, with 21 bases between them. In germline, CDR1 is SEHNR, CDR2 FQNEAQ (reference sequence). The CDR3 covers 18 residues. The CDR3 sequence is CASSPRIKTEVSTDTQYF. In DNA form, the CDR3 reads TGTGCCAGCAGCCCACGAATTAAAACAGAAGTTAGCACAGATACGCAGTATTTT.

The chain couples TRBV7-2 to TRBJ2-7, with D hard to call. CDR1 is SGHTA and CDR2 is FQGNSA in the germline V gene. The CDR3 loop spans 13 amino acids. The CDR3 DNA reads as TGTGCCAGCAGCTTAGCTCAAACCTACGAGCGGTACGTC. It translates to CASSLAQTYERYV.

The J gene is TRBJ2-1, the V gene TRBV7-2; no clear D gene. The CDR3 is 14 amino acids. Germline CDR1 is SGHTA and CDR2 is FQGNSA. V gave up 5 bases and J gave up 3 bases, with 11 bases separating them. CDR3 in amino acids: CASSTTPNYNEQFF. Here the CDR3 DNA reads TGTGCCAGCAGCACCACTCCTAACTACAATGAGCAGTTCTTC.

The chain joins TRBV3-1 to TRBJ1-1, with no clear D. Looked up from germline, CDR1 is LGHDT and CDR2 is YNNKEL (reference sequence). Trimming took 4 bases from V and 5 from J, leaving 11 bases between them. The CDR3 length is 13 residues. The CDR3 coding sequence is TGTGCCAGCAGCCCAGGACGGAGGACTGAAGCTTTCTTT. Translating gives CASSPGRRTEAFF.

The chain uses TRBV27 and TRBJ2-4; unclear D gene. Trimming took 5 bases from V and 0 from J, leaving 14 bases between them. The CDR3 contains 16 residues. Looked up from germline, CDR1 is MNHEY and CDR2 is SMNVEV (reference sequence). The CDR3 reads CASSPPAGVAKNIQYF. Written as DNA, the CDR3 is TGTGCCAGCAGTCCCCCCGCAGGAGTAGCCAAAAACATTCAGTACTTC.

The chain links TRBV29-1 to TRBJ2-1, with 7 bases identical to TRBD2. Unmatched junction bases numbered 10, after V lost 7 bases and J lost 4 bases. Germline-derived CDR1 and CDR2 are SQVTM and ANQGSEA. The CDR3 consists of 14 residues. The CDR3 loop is CSGNAPGLYNEQFF. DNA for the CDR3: TGCAGCGGAAACGCCCCGGGACTATACAATGAGCAGTTCTTC.

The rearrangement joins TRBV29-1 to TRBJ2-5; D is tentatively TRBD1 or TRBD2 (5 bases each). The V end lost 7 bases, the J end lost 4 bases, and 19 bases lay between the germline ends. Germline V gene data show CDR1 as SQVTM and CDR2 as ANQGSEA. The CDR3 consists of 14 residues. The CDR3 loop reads CSGGRQGPGETQYF. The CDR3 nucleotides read TGCAGCGGTGGTAGGCAGGGACCCGGAGAGACCCAGTACTTC.

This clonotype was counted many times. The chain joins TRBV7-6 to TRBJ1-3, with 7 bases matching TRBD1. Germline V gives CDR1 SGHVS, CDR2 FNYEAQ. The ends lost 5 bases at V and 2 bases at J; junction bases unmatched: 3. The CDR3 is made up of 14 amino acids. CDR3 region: CASSAGTAGNTIYF. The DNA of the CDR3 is TGTGCCAGCAGCGCCGGGACAGCTGGAAACACCATATATTTT.

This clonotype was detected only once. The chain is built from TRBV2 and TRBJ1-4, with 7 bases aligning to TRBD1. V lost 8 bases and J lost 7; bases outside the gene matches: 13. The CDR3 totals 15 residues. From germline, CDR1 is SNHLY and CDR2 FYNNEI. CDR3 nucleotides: TGTGCCAGCGGGGGACAGATGAGGTTCGGTGAAAAACTGTTTTTT. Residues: CASGGQMRFGEKLFF.

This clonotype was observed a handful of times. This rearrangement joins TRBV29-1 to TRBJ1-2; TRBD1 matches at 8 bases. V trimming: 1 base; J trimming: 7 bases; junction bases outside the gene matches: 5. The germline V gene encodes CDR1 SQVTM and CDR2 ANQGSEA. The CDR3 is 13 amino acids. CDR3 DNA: TGCAGCGTTGAAGCAGGGGGCTTCATTGGCTACACCTTC. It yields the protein CSVEAGGFIGYTF.

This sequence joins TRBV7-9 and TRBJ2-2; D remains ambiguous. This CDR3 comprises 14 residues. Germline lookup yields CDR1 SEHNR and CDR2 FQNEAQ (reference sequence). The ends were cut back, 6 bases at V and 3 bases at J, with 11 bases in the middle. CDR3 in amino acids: CASSFTSYTGELFF. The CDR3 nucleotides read TGTGCCAGCAGTTTTACATCGTACACCGGGGAGCTGTTTTTT.

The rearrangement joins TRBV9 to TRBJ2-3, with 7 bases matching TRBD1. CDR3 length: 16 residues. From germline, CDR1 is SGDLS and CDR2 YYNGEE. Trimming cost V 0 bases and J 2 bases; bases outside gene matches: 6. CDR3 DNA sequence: TGTGCCAGCAGCGTAGGACAGGGCGGTGTCACAGATACGCAGTATTTT. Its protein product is CASSVGQGGVTDTQYF.

The CDR3 reads CASSFAVPGQGDPYTF. In DNA form, the CDR3 reads TGTGCCAGCAGCTTCGCCGTCCCGGGACAGGGGGATCCCTACACCTTC. V and J are TRBV7-9 and TRBJ1-2; 11 bases align to TRBD1. The CDR3 has 16 amino acids. After removal of 3 bases from V and 10 bases from J, the junction contained 13 bases not matched to a gene. In germline, CDR1 is SEHNR, CDR2 FQNEAQ (reference sequence).

The CDR3 DNA sequence: TGTGCCAGCAGTTTGGGACAGGGCGTCAATCAGCCCCAGCATTTT. It encodes CASSLGQGVNQPQHF. This chain joins TRBV6-8 and TRBJ1-5; TRBD1 agrees at 9 bases. Germline V gene data show CDR1 as MNHGY and CDR2 as SAAAGT. This CDR3 contains 15 residues. With V trimmed by 4 bases and J by 3 bases, 4 bases remained unmatched.

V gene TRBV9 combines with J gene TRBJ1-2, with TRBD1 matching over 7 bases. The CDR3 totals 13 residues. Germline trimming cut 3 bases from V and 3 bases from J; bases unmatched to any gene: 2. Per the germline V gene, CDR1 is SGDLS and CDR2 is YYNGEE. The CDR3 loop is CASSEGQYYGYTF. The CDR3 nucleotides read TGTGCCAGCAGCGAGGGACAGTACTATGGCTACACCTTC.

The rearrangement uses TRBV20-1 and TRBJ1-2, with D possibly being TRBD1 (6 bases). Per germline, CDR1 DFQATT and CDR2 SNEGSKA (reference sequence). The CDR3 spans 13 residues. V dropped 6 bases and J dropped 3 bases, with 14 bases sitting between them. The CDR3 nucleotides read TGCAGTGCGAGGATGGGGACACACTATGGCTACACCTTC. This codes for CSARMGTHYGYTF.

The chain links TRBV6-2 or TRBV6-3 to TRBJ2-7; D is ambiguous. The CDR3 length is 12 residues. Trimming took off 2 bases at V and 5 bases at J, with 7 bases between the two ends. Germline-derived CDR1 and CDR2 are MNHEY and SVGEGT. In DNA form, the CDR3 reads TGTGCCAGCAGTTACGTGGGCGACGAGCAGTACGTC. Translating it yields CASSYVGDEQYV.

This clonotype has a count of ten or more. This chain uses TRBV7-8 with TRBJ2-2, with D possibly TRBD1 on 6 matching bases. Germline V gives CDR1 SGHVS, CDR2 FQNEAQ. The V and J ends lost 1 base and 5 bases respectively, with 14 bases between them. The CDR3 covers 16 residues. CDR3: CASSLEPSGETGELFF. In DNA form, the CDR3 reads TGTGCCAGCAGCTTAGAGCCTTCAGGGGAGACCGGGGAGCTGTTTTTT.

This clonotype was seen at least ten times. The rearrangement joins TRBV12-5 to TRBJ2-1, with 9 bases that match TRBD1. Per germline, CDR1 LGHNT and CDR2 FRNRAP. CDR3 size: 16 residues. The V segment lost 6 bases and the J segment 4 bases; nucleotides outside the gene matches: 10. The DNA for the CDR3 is TGTGCTAGTGGACAAGACTGGGACAGGGTATACAATGAGCAGTTCTTC. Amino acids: CASGQDWDRVYNEQFF.

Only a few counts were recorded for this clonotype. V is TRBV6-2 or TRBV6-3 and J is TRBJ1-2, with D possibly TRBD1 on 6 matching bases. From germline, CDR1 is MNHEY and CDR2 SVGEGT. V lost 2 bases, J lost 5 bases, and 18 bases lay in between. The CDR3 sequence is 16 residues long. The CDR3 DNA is TGTGCCAGCAGTTACCCCCTGGAGGGTCAGGGGTATGGCTACACCTTC. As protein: CASSYPLEGQGYGYTF.

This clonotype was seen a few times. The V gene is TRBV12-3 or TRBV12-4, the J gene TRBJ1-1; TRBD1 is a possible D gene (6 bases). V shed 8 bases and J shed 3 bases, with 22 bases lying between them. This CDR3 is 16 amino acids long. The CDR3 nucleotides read TGTGCCAGCTGGGGTCCGGGGGGCGCAGAGGACACTGAAGCTTTCTTT. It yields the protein CASWGPGGAEDTEAFF.

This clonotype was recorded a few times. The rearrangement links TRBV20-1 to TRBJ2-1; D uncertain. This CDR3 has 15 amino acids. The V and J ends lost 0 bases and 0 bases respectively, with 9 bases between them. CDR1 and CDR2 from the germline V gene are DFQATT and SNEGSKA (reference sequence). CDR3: CSARDIRSSYNEQFF. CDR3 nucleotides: TGCAGTGCTAGAGATATCCGGAGCTCCTACAATGAGCAGTTCTTC.

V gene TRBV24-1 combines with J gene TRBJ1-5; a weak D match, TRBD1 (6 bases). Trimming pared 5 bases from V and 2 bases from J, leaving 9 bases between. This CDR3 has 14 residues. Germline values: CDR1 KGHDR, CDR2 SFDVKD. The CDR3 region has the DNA TGTGCCACCAGTGGGGGGGCCGGCAATCAGCCCCAGCATTTT. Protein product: CATSGGAGNQPQHF.

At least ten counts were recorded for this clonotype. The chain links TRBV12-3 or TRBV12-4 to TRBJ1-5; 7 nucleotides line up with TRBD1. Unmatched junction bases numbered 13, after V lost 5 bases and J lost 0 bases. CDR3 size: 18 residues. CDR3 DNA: TGTGCCAGCAGTCCATGGACAGGCCTTCCCTATAGCAATCAGCCCCAGCATTTT. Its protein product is CASSPWTGLPYSNQPQHF.

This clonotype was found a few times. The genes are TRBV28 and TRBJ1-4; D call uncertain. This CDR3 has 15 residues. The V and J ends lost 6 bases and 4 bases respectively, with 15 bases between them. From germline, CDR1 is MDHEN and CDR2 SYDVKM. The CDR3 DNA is TGTGCCAGCAGCCTGGAGGAGGCCCGTAATGAAAAACTGTTTTTT. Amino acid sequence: CASSLEEARNEKLFF.

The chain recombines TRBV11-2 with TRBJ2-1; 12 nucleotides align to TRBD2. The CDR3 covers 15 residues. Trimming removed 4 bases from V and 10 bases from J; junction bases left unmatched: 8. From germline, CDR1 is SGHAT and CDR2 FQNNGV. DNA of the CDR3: TGTGCCAGCAGCTCTGGACTAGCGGGGATCTTAGAGCAGTTCTTC. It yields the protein CASSSGLAGILEQFF. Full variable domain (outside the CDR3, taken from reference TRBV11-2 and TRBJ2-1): EAGVAQSPRYKIIEKRQSVAFWCNPISGHATLYWYQQILGQGPKLLIQFQNNGVVDDSQLPKDRFSAERLKGVDSTLKIQPAKLEDSAVYLCASSSGLAGILEQFFGPGTRLTVL.

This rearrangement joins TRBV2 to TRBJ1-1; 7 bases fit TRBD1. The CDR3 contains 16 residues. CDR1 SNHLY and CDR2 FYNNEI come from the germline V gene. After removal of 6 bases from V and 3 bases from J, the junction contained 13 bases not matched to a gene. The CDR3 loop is CASRNIVQGWDTEAFF. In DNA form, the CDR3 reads TGTGCCAGCAGGAATATAGTACAGGGGTGGGACACTGAAGCTTTCTTT.